This T cell receptor (beta chain) was captured by sequencing in a study of control samples from healthy donors and cancer patients (dated by TCRdb to about 2020). CDR1 and CDR2, per the germline V gene (reference sequence), are LNHNV and YYDKDF. The junction shows trimming of 8 bases on V and 4 bases on J, and the gene matches do not reach 5 bases of it. From its cysteine to its phenylalanine, the CDR3 spans 13 amino acids. The only DNA kept is the CDR3, 39 bases in frame from the first base. As regards this clone: Its target antigen remains unknown. The record has no base qualities; no much larger clone is one base away.

The library came from the immunoSEQ multiplex PCR assay. This immuneACCESS table, as held by TCRdb, lists in-frame sequences with V and J called but not all clones. Of the missing ones, under half trace to an unresolved V gene in checked studies; the others have no known cause. Counted in this sample were around 110,000 clones; 88% of them appeared once. The ten largest clones capture about 2.1% of the sample. The TCR was taken from a woman in her 70s in good health. Sequencing used blood. This chain is built from TRBV15 and TRBJ2-7, with 10 bases matching TRBD1. The bases are TGTGCCACCGCGCGGGACAGGGGTTACGAGCAGTACTTC. Its translation is CATARDRGYEQYF. The full variable domain, completed from the reference TRBV15 and TRBJ2-7 proteins outside the CDR3, reads DAMVIQNPRYQVTQFGKPVTLSCSQTLNHNVMYWYQQKSSQAPKLLFHYYDKDFNNEADTPDNFQSRRPNTSFCFLDIRSPGLGDTAMYLCATARDRGYEQYFGPGTRLTVT.